This TCR beta chain was captured by sequencing in a study of blood T cell repertoires in COVID-19. Study as a whole: Whether acute or convalescent, the COVID-19 samples came from the United States, Italy and Spain. In each case, the material was cDNA or gDNA derived from T cells, B-cell-depleted T cells, or PBMCs.

Original handling: Amplifying reference gene primers gave estimates of nucleated cell counts. The method was immunoSEQ multiplex PCR; TCRdb's version includes in-frame clones alone and lacks a portion of them. The V and J calls and the clone size are those of that table, but D and trimming were determined from the DNA. The sample has about 400,000 clones; more than 85% are singletons. V lost 3 bases and J lost 2; bases outside the gene matches: 3. The CDR3 loop spans 14 amino acids. Germline CDR1 reads MDHEN; CDR2 reads SYDVKM. The chain links TRBV28 to TRBJ2-5, with 7 bases identical to TRBD1. The source of this sequence is a human donor in a cohort sampled during active COVID-19. Sequenced material: peripheral blood. The CDR3, as DNA: TGTGCCAGCAGTTTCCAGGGACAGCAAGAGACCCAGTACTTC. Translating it yields CASSFQGQQETQYF.